Each of the 14 T cell receptor beta chains below was sequenced from the same sample in a study of T cells in Graves' hyperthyroidism and ophthalmopathy. From RNA transcripts, TCR beta CDR3 regions were amplified. Primed by the HTBI set, a first-round RT-PCR was run on the TCR CDR3. TCRdb passed the multiplex PCR reads through MiXCR, listing each CDR3 protein once. The sample includes a few hundred thousand distinct CDR3 sequences, over 15% seen only once; the top ten take roughly 15%. Input material: blood. The receptor source for this set is a woman in her thirties or forties with Graves' ophthalmopathy.

This clonotype was counted at least ten times. V is TRBV11-1 and J is TRBJ2-7, with D uncertain. Trimming took off 3 bases at V and 1 base at J, with 13 bases between the two ends. Germline lookup yields CDR1 SGHAT and CDR2 FQDESV (reference sequence). The length of the CDR3 is 15 residues. CDR3 loop: CASSFSSVGSYEQYF. The CDR3 DNA reads TGTGCCAGCAGCTTCTCGTCGGTTGGATCCTACGAGCAGTACTTC. Drawing the rest from reference TRBV11-1 and TRBJ2-7, the complete variable domain is EAEVAQSPRYKITEKSQAVAFWCDPISGHATLYWYRQILGQGPELLVQFQDESVVDDSQLPKDRFSAERLKGVDSTLKIQPAELGDSAMYLCASSFSSVGSYEQYFGPGTRLTVT.

The chain has TRBV5-1 and TRBJ2-7; D gene uncertain. V lost 0 bases and J lost 0, with 13 bases in between. The germline gives CDR1 SGHRS, CDR2 YFSETQ. The CDR3 runs to 16 residues. The CDR3 DNA sequence: TGCGCCAGCAGCTTGGCCTCTGTTTCTAGCTCCTACGAGCAGTACTTC. This encodes CASSLASVSSSYEQYF.

This clonotype appeared many times. The chain is built from TRBV6-1 and TRBJ1-5; 10 bases map to TRBD1. With V trimmed by 6 bases and J by 7 bases, 3 bases remained unmatched. The CDR3 sequence is 13 residues long. CDR1 is MNHNS, CDR2 SASEGT, per germline. The CDR3 DNA sequence: TGTGCCAGCAGCGGGACAGGGGCCCAGCCCCAGCATTTT. Protein: CASSGTGAQPQHF.

This rearrangement joins TRBV2 to TRBJ1-1; 10 bases match TRBD1. With V trimmed by 6 bases and J by 7 bases, 8 bases remained unmatched. The CDR3 sequence is 14 residues long. Germline lookup yields CDR1 SNHLY and CDR2 FYNNEI. The CDR3 is CASRDPTGGDEAFF. Written as DNA, the CDR3 is TGTGCCAGCAGAGACCCGACAGGGGGCGATGAAGCTTTCTTT. Combining the CDR3 with reference TRBV2 and TRBJ1-1 gives the whole variable domain EPEVTQTPSHQVTQMGQEVILRCVPISNHLYFYWYRQILGQKVEFLVSFYNNEISEKSEIFDDQFSVERPDGSNFTLKIRSTKLEDSAMYFCASRDPTGGDEAFFGQGTRLTVV.

To note about this clonotype: A much larger clone is a single base away; this may be a read error. The chain uses TRBV12-3 or TRBV12-4 and TRBJ2-6; D is ambiguous. There are 13 residues in the CDR3. The CDR3 region has the DNA TGTGCCAGCAAGTACTCTGGGTCCAACGTCCTGACTTTC. It codes for CASKYSGSNVLTF.

Only a few counts were recorded for this clonotype. The chain has TRBV15 and TRBJ2-5, with TRBD2 matching over 10 bases. V trimming: 1 base; J trimming: 1 base; junction bases outside the gene matches: 6. The CDR3 spans 17 residues. Germline V lookup: CDR1 LNHNV, CDR2 YYDKDF (reference sequence). The CDR3 DNA reads TGTGCCACCAGCAGAGGGCTAGCGGGGGTCACCCAAGAGACCCAGTACTTC. Translating gives CATSRGLAGVTQETQYF.

This clonotype occurred many times. V and J are TRBV28 and TRBJ1-1; 9 bases match TRBD1. J was trimmed by 10 bases and V by 5 bases; bases with no gene match: 17. Germline CDR1 MDHEN, CDR2 SYDVKM. The CDR3 is made up of 16 amino acids. DNA for the CDR3: TGTGCCAGCAGTCCCCCGGCCCTCCGGGACAGGGAAGGAGCTTTCTTT. It translates to CASSPPALRDREGAFF.

This clonotype has at least ten counts. The rearrangement uses TRBV6-1 and TRBJ2-7, with a weak D call TRBD2 (6 bases). Germline CDR1 and CDR2: MNHNS and SASEGT. Trimming removed 10 bases at V and 3 bases at J, with 19 bases between. The CDR3 is made up of 14 amino acids. The CDR3 reads CANNPRDSLYEQYF. Written as DNA, the CDR3 is TGTGCCAACAACCCCCGGGACTCGCTCTACGAGCAGTACTTC.

This clonotype was counted many times. The chain uses TRBV10-1 and TRBJ2-4; D may be TRBD1 or TRBD2 (5 bases each). Trimming stripped 4 bases from V and 2 bases from J, with 15 bases between. The germline V gene has CDR1 WNHNN and CDR2 SYGVQD (reference sequence). The CDR3 spans 16 residues. CDR3 loop: CASSGDGTRPKNIQYF. The CDR3, as DNA: TGCGCCAGCAGTGGGGACGGCACTAGACCCAAAAACATTCAGTACTTC.

This clonotype was seen many times. The rearrangement joins TRBV12-3 or TRBV12-4 to TRBJ1-6; D is undetermined. V was clipped by 6 bases and J by 6 bases, with 15 bases between them. The CDR3 consists of 15 residues. The CDR3 loop is CASSRGWAINSPLHF. CDR3 coding DNA: TGTGCCAGCAGCCGGGGATGGGCTATTAATTCACCCCTCCACTTT.

The chain uses TRBV18 and TRBJ1-2, with D unclear. Germline values: CDR1 KGHSH, CDR2 LQKENI. The CDR3 runs 13 residues. V gave up 5 bases and J gave up 4 bases, with 11 bases separating them. The CDR3 region is CASSSEGRYGYTF. CDR3 DNA sequence: TGTGCCAGCTCATCGGAGGGCCGCTATGGCTACACCTTC.

This clonotype was recorded many times. The chain recombines TRBV29-1 with TRBJ1-1; the D is unclear. V lost 4 bases and J 8 bases, leaving 14 bases between the germline ends. Per the germline V gene, CDR1 is SQVTM and CDR2 is ANQGSEA. The CDR3 length is 12 residues. The CDR3 coding sequence is TGCAGCGTTGGGGTGGGGTCTTGGGAAGCTTTCTTT. Translating gives CSVGVGSWEAFF. Drawing the rest from reference TRBV29-1 and TRBJ1-1, the complete variable domain is SAVISQKPSRDICQRGTSLTIQCQVDSQVTMMFWYRQQPGQSLTLIATANQGSEATYESGFVIDKFPISRPNLTFSTLTVSNMSPEDSSIYLCSVGVGSWEAFFGQGTRLTVV.

The V and J genes are TRBV12-3 or TRBV12-4 and TRBJ1-2, with TRBD1 identical over 7 bases. The CDR3 extends over 16 amino acids. J lost 0 bases, V lost 5 bases, and 9 bases had no gene match. The chain's CDR3 is CASSLAGTAPNYGYTF. The CDR3 DNA reads TGTGCCAGCAGTCTCGCCGGGACAGCACCTAACTATGGCTACACCTTC.

This clonotype was counted many times. This chain links TRBV6-5 with TRBJ1-2, with D possibly TRBD1 on 6 matching bases. The CDR3 covers 14 residues. The V gene lost 4 bases and the J gene lost 8 bases, with 17 bases spanning the gap. Germline V gene lookup returns CDR1 MNHEY and CDR2 SVGAGI. For the CDR3, the DNA is TGTGCCAGCAGTTGGGGGCGGGGATTGGGAGGCTACACCTTC. It codes for CASSWGRGLGGYTF.